This T cell receptor beta chain is drawn from a study of T cell clonotyping in hematopoietic cell transplantation (dated by TCRdb to the early 2020s). About the full investigation: In the study, 150 or so blood samples were gathered from 35 consecutive transplant recipients and their related donors. Patient recruitment ran from 2015 to early 2017, and follow-up continued until September 2020 or death.

The time point tag for this specimen amounts to: 180 days after allo-HCT. Blood from recipients was drawn roughly 28 days before transplant, then again at days 30, 100 and 180 after transplant. Nuclei Lysis Solution was used to extract genomic DNA from fresh or cryopreserved unfractionated peripheral blood mononuclear cells. What the study reported, not specific to this receptor: Recipient TCR diversity fell after transplant, with pathologically expanded clonotypes rising progressively from day 30 to day 180. Recipient repertoires showed only a small fraction of overlap with donor repertoires, and over 95% appeared de novo at the given depth. Broader TCR repertoire diversity after transplant was predicted by Inverse Simpson Index values from donors and from recipients before transplant. The sample size was limited and the cells went unsorted, which meant the CD4 and CD8 repertoire contributions could not be told apart.

The CDR3 runs 13 residues from the cysteine to the phenylalanine. Only CDR3 DNA is held: 39 bases, read in frame from base 1. In the germline V gene, CDR1 corresponds to MDHEN and CDR2 to SYDVKM. TCR beta CDR3 regions were amplified from genomic DNA with the immunoSEQ assay, a bias-controlled multiplex PCR using V- and J-specific primers. A proprietary barcode and Illumina adapter sequences were added to the CDR3 amplicons in a second PCR step. An Illumina MiSeq instrument was used to sequence the CDR3 libraries. The paper's processing steps were these. Export and quality control were performed with immunoSEQ Analyzer 3.0, and downstream analyses were performed with R Bioconductor and Immunarch. Repertoire metrics were calculated using only productive rearrangements within the normalized downsampled data set. Pathologically expanded clonotypes were defined as those larger than 5 templates in the normalized cohort. The Inverse Simpson Index was used to measure repertoire diversity. CMV-specificity analyses were carried out on the non-normalized data set to capture all clonotypes. TCRdb holds this immuneACCESS table with in-frame rearrangements only. Some clones are missing; in checked studies, unresolved V genes explain under half, and the rest has no known cause. D and trimming come from the DNA, and the V and J calls and clone size come from that table. The sample table contains around 9,100 clones; only one count was recorded for 60% to 80% of them. The ten largest clones add up to 16% of the sample.

To note about this clone: The specificity of this receptor is unknown. Per-nucleotide qualities are absent, and no much larger clonotype sits a single base away.

The TCR originated in a male patient aged 40 to 50 who had an allogeneic stem cell transplant from a related donor, so the T cells may come from the graft donor. Some clones in this sample may be carry-over from other donors' samples. This chain is built from TRBV28 and TRBJ2-3; a tentative D match to TRBD1 spans 6 bases. This specimen was PBMCs, taken 180 days after allogeneic stem cell transplant. The nucleotide sequence is given as TGTGTCATTAGGGGCGGTCAGGGGGATACGCAGTATTTT. Its translation reads: CVIRGGQGDTQYF.